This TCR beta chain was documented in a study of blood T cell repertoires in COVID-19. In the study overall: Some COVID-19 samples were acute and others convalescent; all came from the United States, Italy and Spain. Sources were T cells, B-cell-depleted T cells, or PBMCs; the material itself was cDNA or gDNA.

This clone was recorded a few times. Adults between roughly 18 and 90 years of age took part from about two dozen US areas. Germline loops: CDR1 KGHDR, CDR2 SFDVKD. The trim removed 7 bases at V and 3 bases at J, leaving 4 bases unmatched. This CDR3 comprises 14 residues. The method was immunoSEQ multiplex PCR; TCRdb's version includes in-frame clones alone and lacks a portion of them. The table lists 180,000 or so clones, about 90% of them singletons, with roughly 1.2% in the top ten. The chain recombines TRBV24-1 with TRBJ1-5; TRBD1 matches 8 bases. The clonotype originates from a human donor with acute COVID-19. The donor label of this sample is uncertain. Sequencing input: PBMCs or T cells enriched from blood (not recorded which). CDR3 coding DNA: TGTGCCACCAGCCCACAGGGGGTCAATCAGCCCCAGCATTTT. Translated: CATSPQGVNQPQHF.